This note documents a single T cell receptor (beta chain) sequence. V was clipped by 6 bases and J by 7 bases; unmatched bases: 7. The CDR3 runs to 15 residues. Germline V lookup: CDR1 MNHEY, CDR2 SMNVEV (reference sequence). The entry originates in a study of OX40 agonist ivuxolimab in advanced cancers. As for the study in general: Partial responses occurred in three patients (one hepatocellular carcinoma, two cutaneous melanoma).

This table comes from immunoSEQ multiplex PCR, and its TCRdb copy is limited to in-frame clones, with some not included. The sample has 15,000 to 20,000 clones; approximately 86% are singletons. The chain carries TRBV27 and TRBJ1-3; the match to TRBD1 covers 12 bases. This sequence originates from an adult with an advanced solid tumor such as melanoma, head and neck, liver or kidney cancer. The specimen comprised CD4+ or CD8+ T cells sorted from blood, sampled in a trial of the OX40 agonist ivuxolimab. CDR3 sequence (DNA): TGTGCCAGCAGCCGGGACAGGGGGCTGACGAACACCATATATTTT. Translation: CASSRDRGLTNTIYF.